These 20 T cell receptor beta chains came from one sample sequenced in a study of cytomegalovirus exposure and HLA in healthy donors. The PCR contained 60 Vbeta and 13 Jbeta primers. Generated by immunoSEQ multiplex PCR, the TCRdb table keeps only in-frame clones and is missing some. The sample lists 150,000 to 200,000 clones, roughly 87% occurring once. The sequenced sample was PBMCs. The receptors originated from a woman in her forties or fifties in good health and CMV-seronegative.

The J gene is TRBJ2-7, the V gene TRBV19, with D uncertain. V lost 2 bases and J 0 bases, leaving 8 bases between the germline ends. Germline V gene lookup returns CDR1 LNHDA and CDR2 SQIVND (reference sequence). The CDR3 covers 14 residues. The CDR3 bases are TGTGCCAGTAGTATACATGGCATCTCCTACGAGCAGTACTTC. Translated, it gives CASSIHGISYEQYF.

The chain carries TRBV10-3 and TRBJ2-7, with D uncertain. CDR1 is ENHRY, CDR2 SYGVKD, per germline. The ends were cut back, 0 bases at V and 4 bases at J, with 4 bases in the middle. This CDR3 has 12 residues. In DNA form, the CDR3 reads TGTGCCATCAGTGAGTCGGCTTACGAGCAGTACTTC. Residues: CAISESAYEQYF.

The chain employs TRBV6-1 and TRBJ1-5; D is unresolved. Trimming took 1 base from V and 5 from J, leaving 6 bases between them. The CDR3 has 13 amino acids. Germline values: CDR1 MNHNS, CDR2 SASEGT. CDR3 nucleotide sequence: TGTGCCAGCAGTGAAGTGAGTGATCAGCCCCAGCATTTT. Residues: CASSEVSDQPQHF.

The chain joins TRBV10-3 to TRBJ2-1; 12 bases are a match to TRBD1. The V gene's germline CDR1 is ENHRY and CDR2 SYGVKD. This CDR3 contains 15 residues. After removal of 2 bases from V and 9 bases from J, the junction contained 5 bases not matched to a gene. The CDR3 loop reads CAISEPGQGAAEQFF. CDR3 nucleotides: TGTGCCATCAGTGAGCCGGGACAGGGGGCTGCTGAGCAGTTCTTC.

This sequence joins TRBV10-3 and TRBJ1-3; perhaps TRBD1 as D (6 bases). The CDR3 consists of 16 residues. V was clipped by 8 bases and J by 0 bases, with 17 bases between them. The germline gives CDR1 ENHRY, CDR2 SYGVKD. Here the CDR3 DNA reads TGTGCCATCGGGGTTGGGGGGGCCTACTCTGGAAACACCATATATTTT. It encodes CAIGVGGAYSGNTIYF.

The chain joins TRBV7-9 to TRBJ2-7; 8 bases are a match to TRBD2. This CDR3 is built from 13 residues. CDR1 and CDR2 from the germline V gene are SEHNR and FQNEAQ (reference sequence). The J segment lost 2 bases and the V segment lost 5 bases, leaving 2 bases of the junction unmatched. In DNA, the CDR3 is TGTGCCAGCAGCGGAGCGGGGGCCTACGAGCAGTACTTC. It specifies CASSGAGAYEQYF. The whole variable domain, filled in from reference TRBV7-9 and TRBJ2-7, reads DTGVSQNPRHKITKRGQNVTFRCDPISEHNRLYWYRQTLGQGPEFLTYFQNEAQLEKSRLLSDRFSAERPKGSFSTLEIQRTEQGDSAMYLCASSGAGAYEQYFGPGTRLTVT.

The rearrangement joins TRBV7-2 to TRBJ1-2, with D possibly TRBD1 on 6 matching bases. This CDR3 comprises 14 residues. Germline CDR1 is SGHTA and CDR2 is FQGNSA. Trimming cost V 5 bases and J 3 bases, with 13 bases left between them. CDR3 coding DNA: TGTGCCAGCAGCCCTCAGGGGACCCACTATGGCTACACCTTC. It translates to CASSPQGTHYGYTF.

This clone was picked up one time. The chain couples TRBV11-2 to TRBJ2-5; 13 bases agree with TRBD2. Germline CDR1 is SGHAT and CDR2 is FQNNGV. V shed 6 bases, J shed 4 bases, and the junction held 8 bases outside the gene matches. The CDR3 is made up of 16 amino acids. The DNA for the CDR3 is TGTGCCAGCAGACAACTAGCGGGAGGGCCGGGAGAGACCCAGTACTTC. It yields the protein CASRQLAGGPGETQYF.

V usage is TRBV27 and J usage is TRBJ1-1, with 7 bases that match TRBD1. V shed 6 bases and J 1 base; nucleotides not matched to a gene: 5. Per germline, CDR1 MNHEY and CDR2 SMNVEV (reference sequence). The CDR3 spans 14 residues. The CDR3 DNA reads as TGTGCCAGCAGCGTACAGGGGCCGAACACTGAAGCTTTCTTT. Amino acids: CASSVQGPNTEAFF.

The genes are TRBV4-3 and TRBJ2-5; D not resolved. The germline gives CDR1 LGHNA, CDR2 YSLEER. V gave up 1 base and J gave up 1 base, with 7 bases separating them. CDR3 length equals 14 residues. The CDR3 loop reads CASSQGGFQETQYF. As DNA, the CDR3 is TGCGCCAGCAGCCAAGGCGGCTTCCAAGAGACCCAGTACTTC.

The chain carries TRBV11-2 and TRBJ1-1; possible D gene TRBD1, 6 bases. Germline CDR1 reads SGHAT; CDR2 reads FQNNGV. V shed 0 bases and J shed 0 bases, with 8 bases lying between them. CDR3 length: 15 residues. The DNA of the CDR3 is TGTGCCAGCAGCTTAGACAGGGGTATGAACACTGAAGCTTTCTTT. It yields the protein CASSLDRGMNTEAFF. The full variable domain, completed using reference TRBV11-2 and TRBJ1-1, is EAGVAQSPRYKIIEKRQSVAFWCNPISGHATLYWYQQILGQGPKLLIQFQNNGVVDDSQLPKDRFSAERLKGVDSTLKIQPAKLEDSAVYLCASSLDRGMNTEAFFGQGTRLTVV.

The V and J genes are TRBV18 and TRBJ2-3; D is ambiguous. V lost 1 base to trimming and J lost 4 bases, with 3 bases between them. This CDR3 has 12 residues. The germline gives CDR1 KGHSH, CDR2 LQKENI. The CDR3 spells CASSPRPDTQYF. The CDR3 bases are TGTGCCAGCTCACCACGGCCAGATACGCAGTATTTT.

This sequence joins TRBV7-6 and TRBJ2-5, with TRBD1 matching over 10 bases. The ends lost 1 base at V and 4 bases at J; junction bases unmatched: 6. The germline V gene has CDR1 SGHVS and CDR2 FNYEAQ. The CDR3 totals 16 residues. The CDR3 reads CASSLDATGGLETQYF. The CDR3 nucleotides read TGTGCCAGCAGCTTAGACGCGACAGGGGGCTTAGAGACCCAGTACTTC. The entire variable domain, with the rest obtained from reference TRBV7-6 and TRBJ2-5, is as follows: GAGVSQSPRYKVTKRGQDVALRCDPISGHVSLYWYRQALGQGPEFLTYFNYEAQQDKSGLPNDRFSAERPEGSISTLTIQRTEQRDSAMYRCASSLDATGGLETQYFGPGTRLLVL.

This CDR3 is CASSDVGSIHRGGELFF. The CDR3 DNA reads TGTGCCAGCAGTGACGTAGGGAGCATACACCGGGGCGGGGAGCTGTTTTTT. J is TRBJ2-2 and V is TRBV25-1; maybe TRBD2 (5 bases). CDR1 MGHDK and CDR2 SYGVNS come from the germline V gene. Deletions cut 3 bases from V and 7 bases from J, with 21 bases between. The CDR3 covers 17 residues.

In the case of this clone: The junction and the germline gene differ at one end; a read error may be behind it. Other DNA sequences of this sample code for an identical CDR3. The chain recombines TRBV5-4 with TRBJ2-1; D gene unclear. CDR1 and CDR2 (germline): SGHNT, YYREEE (reference sequence). CDR3 length: 13 residues. The CDR3 DNA reads as TGTGCCAGCAGCTTGAGCTACTACAATGAACAGTTCTTC. It encodes CASSLSYYNEQFF.

This CDR3 reads CASSQPRSSPTDTQYF. In nucleotides, the CDR3 is TGCGCCAGCAGCCAACCGCGAAGCTCCCCCACAGATACGCAGTATTTT. The genes are TRBV4-1 and TRBJ2-3; no firm D call. CDR3 length: 16 residues. The germline V gene encodes CDR1 MGHRA and CDR2 YSYEKL. Trimming took off 2 bases at V and 2 bases at J, with 14 bases between the two ends.

In this sample, this clone turned up a few times. The rearrangement uses TRBV5-4 and TRBJ2-2; perhaps TRBD1 as D (5 bases). Trimming took off 0 bases at V and 7 bases at J, with 7 bases between the two ends. This CDR3 is built from 13 residues. Germline V CDR1 and CDR2: SGHNT, YYREEE (reference sequence). DNA for the CDR3: TGTGCCAGCAGCTTGGCGACAGACGGGGAGCTGTTTTTT. Translating it yields CASSLATDGELFF.

On this clone: Distinct nucleotide sequences in the sample also encode this CDR3. This chain links TRBV5-1 with TRBJ2-5; D perhaps matches TRBD2 (6 bases). Between the trimmed V and J ends, which lost 2 bases and 5 bases, there was a span of 13 bases. CDR3 length: 14 residues. Germline V gene lookup returns CDR1 SGHRS and CDR2 YFSETQ. CDR3 in amino acids: CASSLMGGGETQYF. The CDR3 DNA follows: TGCGCCAGCAGCTTAATGGGCGGAGGGGAGACCCAGTACTTC. Drawing the rest from reference TRBV5-1 and TRBJ2-5, the complete variable domain is KAGVTQTPRYLIKTRGQQVTLSCSPISGHRSVSWYQQTPGQGLQFLFEYFSETQRNKGNFPGRFSGRQFSNSRSEMNVSTLELGDSALYLCASSLMGGGETQYFGPGTRLLVL.

This sequence joins TRBV29-1 and TRBJ2-5, with a weak D call TRBD1 (10 bases). The DNA matches TRBJ2-7 better at its end, which makes the J call doubtful. The CDR3 totals 14 residues. The germline V gene encodes CDR1 SQVTM and CDR2 ANQGSEA. CDR3 amino acids: CSAAGGTGVYEQYF. The CDR3 DNA sequence: TGCAGCGCCGCGGGAGGGACAGGGGTCTACGAGCAGTACTTC.

As regards this clone: The junction and the germline gene differ at one end; a read error may be behind it. The chain uses TRBV6-6 and TRBJ2-5; the D is unclear. The CDR3 contains 12 residues. Germline-derived CDR1 and CDR2 are MNHNY and SVGAGI (reference sequence). The CDR3 protein is CDSSQAGETQYF. The CDR3 coding sequence is TGTGACAGCAGCCAAGCCGGGGAGACCCAGTACTTC.